These 22 T cell receptor beta chains originate from one sample sequenced in a study of blood T cell repertoires in COVID-19. Generated by immunoSEQ multiplex PCR, the TCRdb table keeps only in-frame clones and is missing some. This repertoire shows around 95,000 clones, roughly 85% found once; its top ten account for 12%. Material: peripheral blood. These receptors all come from an older woman with acute or convalescent COVID-19.

The chain joins TRBV7-6 to TRBJ1-5; 9 bases line up with TRBD1. The J segment lost 6 bases and the V segment lost 5 bases, leaving 17 bases of the junction unmatched. The CDR3 runs to 18 residues. Germline CDR1 and CDR2: SGHVS and FNYEAQ. The DNA for the CDR3 is TGTGCCAGCAGCCCCTACAAAGGGACAGGGCCGGAAGGTCAGCCCCAGCATTTT. Its translation: CASSPYKGTGPEGQPQHF.

The chain uses TRBV7-8 and TRBJ1-1, with D uncertain. The CDR3 covers 15 residues. The ends were cut back, 2 bases at V and 4 bases at J, with 14 bases in the middle. Germline V gives CDR1 SGHVS, CDR2 FQNEAQ. DNA for the CDR3: TGTGCCAGCAGCTTAAACGAGGGCCCGTTCACTGAAGCTTTCTTT. Protein sequence: CASSLNEGPFTEAFF.

V and J are TRBV10-3 and TRBJ1-2, with D perhaps TRBD1 (5 bases). The CDR3 loop spans 12 amino acids. Trimming took 9 bases from V and 3 from J, leaving 11 bases between them. Germline lookup yields CDR1 ENHRY and CDR2 SYGVKD. The CDR3 DNA is TGTGCCATTGGACAAGTCGACTATGGCTACACCTTC. Protein sequence: CAIGQVDYGYTF.

The rearrangement joins TRBV2 to TRBJ2-7; TRBD1 matches at 7 bases. V lost 6 bases, J lost 5 bases, and 10 bases stayed unmatched. Germline CDR1 is SNHLY and CDR2 is FYNNEI. This CDR3 comprises 14 residues. Here the CDR3 reads CASRDRPYSDEQYF. In nucleotides, the CDR3 is TGTGCCAGCAGGGACAGGCCCTATTCGGACGAGCAGTACTTC.

The gene calls are TRBV12-3 or TRBV12-4 and TRBJ1-2; 10 bases line up with TRBD1. J gave up 5 bases and V 7 bases, and 4 bases lay outside the gene matches. The CDR3 extends over 13 amino acids. The CDR3 DNA sequence: TGTGCCAGCACTCGACAGGGGGCGTATGGCTACACCTTC. Translation gives CASTRQGAYGYTF.

This clone was observed a few times. The gene calls are TRBV4-3 and TRBJ2-5; 10 nucleotides line up with TRBD1. V dropped 4 bases and J dropped 4; count of bases not matched to a gene: 9. There are 16 residues in the CDR3. In germline, CDR1 is LGHNA, CDR2 YSLEER. CDR3 loop: CASSPNGQGVRETQYF. The CDR3 region has the DNA TGCGCCAGCAGCCCGAACGGACAGGGGGTAAGAGAGACCCAGTACTTC.

In nucleotides, the CDR3 is TGTGCCAGCAGTTTAGAGCTGACCCTAAGGGACAGAACTAATCAGCCCCAGCATTTT. Its protein is CASSLELTLRDRTNQPQHF. This chain joins TRBV28 and TRBJ1-5, with 7 bases identical to TRBD1. Germline lookup yields CDR1 MDHEN and CDR2 SYDVKM. The CDR3 is 19 residues long. Trimming took 2 bases from V and 4 from J; bases not matched to a gene: 17.

The V and J genes are TRBV5-4 and TRBJ1-3, with 7 positions matching TRBD1. The CDR3 runs 15 residues. Germline loops: CDR1 SGHNT, CDR2 YYREEE (reference sequence). V lost 4 bases, J lost 2 bases, and 6 bases stayed unmatched. The chain's CDR3 is CASSLQGSAGNTIYF. CDR3 coding DNA: TGTGCCAGCAGCCTACAGGGGAGCGCTGGAAACACCATATATTTT.

This chain connects TRBV2 to TRBJ2-3, with TRBD1 as a possible D gene (6 bases). CDR3 size: 14 residues. Deletions cut 6 bases from V and 3 bases from J, with 13 bases between. Germline-derived CDR1 and CDR2 are SNHLY and FYNNEI. CDR3 DNA sequence: TGTGCCAGCAGCCACCGACAGGCTACAGATACGCAGTATTTT. Its protein is CASSHRQATDTQYF. The variable domain in full, completed from reference TRBV2 and TRBJ2-3, reads EPEVTQTPSHQVTQMGQEVILRCVPISNHLYFYWYRQILGQKVEFLVSFYNNEISEKSEIFDDQFSVERPDGSNFTLKIRSTKLEDSAMYFCASSHRQATDTQYFGPGTRLTVL.

This rearrangement joins TRBV7-9 to TRBJ1-5; D might be TRBD1 (5 bases). The CDR3 is 18 residues long. The germline gives CDR1 SEHNR, CDR2 FQNEAQ (reference sequence). Trimming removed 1 base from V and 8 bases from J, with 24 bases in between. The CDR3 is CASSLGESGPRWGEPQHF. The CDR3 region has the DNA TGTGCCAGCAGCTTAGGCGAGTCGGGACCGCGTTGGGGGGAGCCCCAGCATTTT.

For the CDR3, the DNA is TGTGCCAGCAGCCCACAAACGACAGGGACCAACGAGCAGTACTTC. Protein sequence: CASSPQTTGTNEQYF. The chain carries TRBV11-2 and TRBJ2-7; the match to TRBD1 covers 7 bases. J lost 5 bases, V lost 5 bases, and 12 bases had no gene match. This CDR3 has 15 amino acids. Germline lookup yields CDR1 SGHAT and CDR2 FQNNGV.

The rearrangement links TRBV24-1 to TRBJ1-2; no reliable D call. Trimming shortened V by 9 bases and J by 0 bases, and 19 bases separated the two germline ends. This CDR3 has 16 amino acids. The V gene's germline CDR1 is KGHDR and CDR2 SFDVKD. CDR3 in DNA: TGTGCCACCGCCGCCGGGGTTGGCAGATCTAACTATGGCTACACCTTC. Amino acid sequence: CATAAGVGRSNYGYTF.

This clone occurred once. This chain joins TRBV10-3 and TRBJ2-1, with a weak D call TRBD2 (8 bases). This CDR3 region has 15 residues. Germline CDR1 and CDR2: ENHRY and SYGVKD. The V gene lost 10 bases and the J gene lost 3 bases, with 19 bases spanning the gap. The CDR3 reads CASAREGAIYNEQFF. The CDR3 coding sequence is TGTGCCAGCGCACGGGAGGGGGCAATCTACAATGAGCAGTTCTTC.

The rearrangement uses TRBV30 and TRBJ1-6; 9 bases align to TRBD1. Germline CDR1 is GTSNPN and CDR2 is SVGIG (reference sequence). The CDR3 loop spans 18 amino acids. V dropped 0 bases and J dropped 7; count of bases not matched to a gene: 13. The CDR3 protein is CAWSVYRGRESENSPLHF. The CDR3 DNA follows: TGTGCCTGGAGTGTGTACAGGGGGCGAGAATCTGAGAATTCACCCCTCCACTTT.

The chain uses TRBV5-4 and TRBJ2-1, with unresolved D. Deletions cut 0 bases from V and 5 bases from J, with 12 bases between. The CDR3 has 15 residues. From germline, CDR1 is SGHNT and CDR2 YYREEE (reference sequence). Here the CDR3 reads CASSLDLVVNNEQFF. The CDR3, as DNA: TGTGCCAGCAGCTTGGATTTGGTAGTTAACAATGAGCAGTTCTTC.

The chain couples TRBV5-6 to TRBJ2-7; D may be TRBD1 (6 bases). V dropped 4 bases and J dropped 2 bases, with 22 bases sitting between them. Germline V gives CDR1 SGHDT, CDR2 YYEEEE. The CDR3 is 17 residues long. Here the CDR3 DNA reads TGTGCCAGCAGCGGGACGGGAAGGGCCAGGGGAACCTACGAGCAGTACGTC. Translated: CASSGTGRARGTYEQYV.

Only a few counts were recorded for this clone. The rearrangement uses TRBV27 and TRBJ1-6, with 8 positions matching TRBD1. Trimming took 5 bases from V and 10 from J; bases not matched to a gene: 7. The CDR3 runs to 14 residues. Germline CDR1 is MNHEY and CDR2 is SMNVEV (reference sequence). CDR3 protein: CASSQGQGGSPLHF. Here the CDR3 DNA reads TGTGCCAGCAGTCAAGGACAGGGCGGGTCACCCCTCCACTTT.

This sequence joins TRBV7-9 and TRBJ1-2; TRBD1 aligns across 9 bases. J was trimmed by 5 bases and V by 4 bases; bases with no gene match: 8. The germline CDR1 and CDR2 sequences are SEHNR and FQNEAQ (reference sequence). This CDR3 is 15 amino acids long. The CDR3 DNA is TGTGCCAGCAGCTATGGGACAGGGACTTGGTATGGCTACACCTTC. It is translated as CASSYGTGTWYGYTF.

This clone was picked up a small number of times. The genes are TRBV19 and TRBJ1-5; 8 positions agree with TRBD1. Trimming took 1 base from V and 9 from J; bases not matched to a gene: 8. Germline CDR1 is LNHDA and CDR2 is SQIVND (reference sequence). The CDR3 has 15 residues. The CDR3 nucleotides are TGTGCCAGTAGTATAGGCTCGGGACAGGTTTTGCCCCAGCATTTT. Translated: CASSIGSGQVLPQHF. The whole variable domain, filled in from reference TRBV19 and TRBJ1-5, reads DGGITQSPKYLFRKEGQNVTLSCEQNLNHDAMYWYRQDPGQGLRLIYYSQIVNDFQKGDIAEGYSVSREKKESFPLTVTSAQKNPTAFYLCASSIGSGQVLPQHFGDGTRLSIL.

This chain connects TRBV11-2 to TRBJ2-5; 12 bases line up with TRBD2. From germline, CDR1 is SGHAT and CDR2 FQNNGV. The CDR3 covers 16 residues. With 5 bases clipped from V and 5 bases from J, the junction kept 9 bases outside the gene matches. Written as DNA, the CDR3 is TGTGCCAGCAGCGCCCTCCTAGCGGGGGGGCCCGAGACCCAGTACTTC. Its protein is CASSALLAGGPETQYF.

CDR3 sequence reads: CASSSSKGTGGNQPQHF. CDR3 nucleotides: TGTGCCAGCAGCTCCTCGAAGGGGACAGGGGGCAATCAGCCCCAGCATTTT. This chain joins TRBV7-2 and TRBJ1-5, with TRBD1 matching over 10 bases. CDR1 is SGHTA, CDR2 FQGNSA, per germline. The CDR3 consists of 17 residues. Unmatched junction bases numbered 8, after V lost 4 bases and J lost 2 bases.

V and J are TRBV6-2 or TRBV6-3 and TRBJ2-3; a weak D match, TRBD2 (6 bases). V dropped 6 bases and J dropped 2 bases, with 21 bases sitting between them. Germline CDR1 MNHEY, CDR2 SVGEGT. CDR3 length equals 17 residues. The CDR3 spells CASSPPIADPHTDTQYF. The CDR3 DNA sequence: TGTGCCAGCAGCCCTCCCATAGCGGACCCACACACAGATACGCAGTATTTT.